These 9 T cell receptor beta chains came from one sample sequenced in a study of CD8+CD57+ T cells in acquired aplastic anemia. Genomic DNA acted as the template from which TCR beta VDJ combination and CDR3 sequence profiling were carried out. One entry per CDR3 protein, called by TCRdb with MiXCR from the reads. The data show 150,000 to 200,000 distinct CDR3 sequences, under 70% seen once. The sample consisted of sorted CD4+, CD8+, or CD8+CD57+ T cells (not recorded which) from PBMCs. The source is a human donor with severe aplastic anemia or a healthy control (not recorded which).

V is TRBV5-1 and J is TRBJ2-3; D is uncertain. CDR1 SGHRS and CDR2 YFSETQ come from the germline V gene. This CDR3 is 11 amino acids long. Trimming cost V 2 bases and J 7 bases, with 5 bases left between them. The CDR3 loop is CASSLTHTQYF. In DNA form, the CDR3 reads TGCGCCAGCAGCTTAACCCATACGCAGTATTTT.

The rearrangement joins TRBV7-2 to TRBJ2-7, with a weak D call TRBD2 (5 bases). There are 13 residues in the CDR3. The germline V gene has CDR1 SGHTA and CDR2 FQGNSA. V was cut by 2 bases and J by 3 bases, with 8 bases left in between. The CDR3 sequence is CASSLRESYEQYF. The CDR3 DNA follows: TGTGCCAGCAGCTTAAGGGAGAGCTACGAGCAGTACTTC.

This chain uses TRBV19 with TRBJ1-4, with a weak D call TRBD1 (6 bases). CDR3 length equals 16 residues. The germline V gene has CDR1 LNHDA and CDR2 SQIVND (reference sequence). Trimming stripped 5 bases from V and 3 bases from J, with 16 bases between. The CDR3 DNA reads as TGTGCCAGTAGTGCCGAAGGGGGACTAGCTAATGAAAAACTGTTTTTT. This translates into CASSAEGGLANEKLFF.

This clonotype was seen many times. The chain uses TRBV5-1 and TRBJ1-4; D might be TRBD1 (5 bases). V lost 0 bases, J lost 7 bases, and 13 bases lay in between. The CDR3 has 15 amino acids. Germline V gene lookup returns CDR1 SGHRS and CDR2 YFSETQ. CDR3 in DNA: TGCGCCAGCAGCTTGGACGGGGGTGTCGGTGAAAAACTGTTTTTT. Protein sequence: CASSLDGGVGEKLFF. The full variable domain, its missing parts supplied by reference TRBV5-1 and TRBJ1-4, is KAGVTQTPRYLIKTRGQQVTLSCSPISGHRSVSWYQQTPGQGLQFLFEYFSETQRNKGNFPGRFSGRQFSNSRSEMNVSTLELGDSALYLCASSLDGGVGEKLFFGSGTQLSVL.

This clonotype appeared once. In nucleotides, the CDR3 is TGTGCCAGCAGTTACGGGTGGGTAGAGACCCAGTACTTC. Translating gives CASSYGWVETQYF. The chain is built from TRBV6-5 and TRBJ2-5; D not certain. Germline lookup yields CDR1 MNHEY and CDR2 SVGAGI. The CDR3 contains 13 residues. V lost 2 bases and J 4 bases, leaving 8 bases between the germline ends.

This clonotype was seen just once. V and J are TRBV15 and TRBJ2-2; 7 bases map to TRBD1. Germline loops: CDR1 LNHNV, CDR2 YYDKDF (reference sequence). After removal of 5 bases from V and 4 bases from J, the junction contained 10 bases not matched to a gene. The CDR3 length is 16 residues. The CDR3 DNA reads TGTGCCACCAGCGGGTACAGGGGACAACCCACCGGGGAGCTGTTTTTT. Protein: CATSGYRGQPTGELFF.

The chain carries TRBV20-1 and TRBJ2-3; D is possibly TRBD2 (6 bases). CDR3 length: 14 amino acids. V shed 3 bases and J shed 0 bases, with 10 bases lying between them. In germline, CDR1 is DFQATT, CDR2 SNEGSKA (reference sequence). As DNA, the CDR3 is TGCAGTGCTAGGAGCGGGCCTAGCACAGATACGCAGTATTTT. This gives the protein CSARSGPSTDTQYF.

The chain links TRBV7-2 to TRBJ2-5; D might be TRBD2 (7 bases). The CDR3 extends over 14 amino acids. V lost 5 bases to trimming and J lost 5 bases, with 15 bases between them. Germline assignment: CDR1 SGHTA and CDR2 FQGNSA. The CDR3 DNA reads TGTGCCAGCAGCCCGAGAGGGGGGGGGGAGACCCAGTACTTC. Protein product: CASSPRGGGETQYF.

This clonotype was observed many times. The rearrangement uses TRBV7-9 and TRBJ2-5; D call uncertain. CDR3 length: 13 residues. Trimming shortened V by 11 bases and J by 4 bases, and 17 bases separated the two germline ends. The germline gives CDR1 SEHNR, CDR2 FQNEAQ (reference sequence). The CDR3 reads CAFDGEGRETQYF. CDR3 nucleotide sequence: TGTGCCTTCGACGGTGAAGGGCGAGAGACCCAGTACTTC.